Sequencing of this TCR beta chain was carried out in a study of T cell repertoires in cytomegalovirus infection. Overall study context: A matching HLA type, together with CMV infection, was signaled by public TCR beta signatures.

A note on this clonotype: As yet, its antigen is unknown.

The germline V gene has CDR1 SEHNR and CDR2 FQNEAQ (reference sequence). The V end lost 10 bases, the J end lost 6 bases, and 18 bases lay between the germline ends. The CDR3 contains 14 residues. Whole-study findings and limits: Clonotypes of TCR beta that were HLA-C-restricted and CMV-specific dominated the ex vivo response. Cumulative frequency of public TCR beta families picked out carriers of CMV plus the relevant HLA.

TCRdb independently ran MiXCR on the reads; one entry per CDR3 protein. The table has around 450,000 distinct CDR3 sequences, about 11% seen once. Input material: PBMCs. The chain is built from TRBV7-9 and TRBJ2-2; perhaps TRBD2 as D (6 bases). This TCR was recovered from a human donor in good health (CMV status not recorded). Some clones in this sample may be carry-over from other donors' samples. The CDR3 here is CAINRGFLPGELFF. The CDR3 DNA reads TGTGCCATCAACCGGGGGTTTTTGCCCGGGGAGCTGTTTTTT.